This TCR beta chain was found in a study of monozygotic twins with inflammatory bowel disease. To note about this clonotype: What it binds is unknown.

This CDR3 has 14 residues. Per the germline V gene, CDR1 is MNHNS and CDR2 is SASEGT. The UMIs carried a 6-nucleotide sample barcode, and they were added by template switching. Following a re-call of the 5' RACE reads, TCRdb has one entry per CDR3 protein and lacks DNA. Its clone listing holds 150,000 to 200,000 distinct CDR3 sequences. Findings of the study overall: Ultimately, a single strong signal or clonotype associated with IBD was not supported. IBD patients showed reduced TCRbeta diversity (inverse Simpson) versus healthy co-twins.

Without any T cell sorting, total RNA was isolated from whole blood. The chain uses TRBV6-1 and TRBJ1-4; TCRdb's D gene call, TRBD1, goes unchecked for lack of DNA. The sequenced sample consisted of blood. This TCR derives from a human donor with ulcerative colitis or Crohn's disease, or a healthy co-twin of an affected twin (not recorded which). The CDR3 loop reads CASKRQSLYEKLFF.